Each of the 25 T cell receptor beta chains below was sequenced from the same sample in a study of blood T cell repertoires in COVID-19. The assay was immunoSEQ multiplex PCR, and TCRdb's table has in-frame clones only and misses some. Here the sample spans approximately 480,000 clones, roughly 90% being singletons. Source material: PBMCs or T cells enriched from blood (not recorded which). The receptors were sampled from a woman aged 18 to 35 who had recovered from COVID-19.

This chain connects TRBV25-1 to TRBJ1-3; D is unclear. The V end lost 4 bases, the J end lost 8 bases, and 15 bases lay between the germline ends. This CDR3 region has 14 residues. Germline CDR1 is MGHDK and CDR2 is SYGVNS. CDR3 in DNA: TGTGCCAGCAGTGGGTTACCTTCGGAGGACACCATATATTTT. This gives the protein CASSGLPSEDTIYF.

The CDR3 sequence is CASSLEGGRVQPQHF. The CDR3 DNA follows: TGTGCCAGCAGCTTAGAAGGAGGTCGCGTCCAGCCCCAGCATTTT. The chain combines TRBV7-8 with TRBJ1-5; D uncertain. Trimming removed 1 base at V and 7 bases at J, with 14 bases between. Germline V CDR1 and CDR2: SGHVS, FQNEAQ. The CDR3 runs to 15 residues.

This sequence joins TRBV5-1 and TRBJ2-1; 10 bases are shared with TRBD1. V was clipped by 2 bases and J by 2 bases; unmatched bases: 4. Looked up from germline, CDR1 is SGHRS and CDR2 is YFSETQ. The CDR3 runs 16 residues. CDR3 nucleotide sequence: TGCGCCAGCAGCTTTACGACAGGGGGCGCCTACAATGAGCAGTTCTTC. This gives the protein CASSFTTGGAYNEQFF.

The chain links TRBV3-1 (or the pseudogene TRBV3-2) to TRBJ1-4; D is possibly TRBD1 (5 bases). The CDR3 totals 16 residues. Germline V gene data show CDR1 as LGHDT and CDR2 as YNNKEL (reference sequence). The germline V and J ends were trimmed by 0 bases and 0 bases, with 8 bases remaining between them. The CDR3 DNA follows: TGTGCCAGCAGCCAAGATTGGGGGGCAACTAATGAAAAACTGTTTTTT. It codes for CASSQDWGATNEKLFF.

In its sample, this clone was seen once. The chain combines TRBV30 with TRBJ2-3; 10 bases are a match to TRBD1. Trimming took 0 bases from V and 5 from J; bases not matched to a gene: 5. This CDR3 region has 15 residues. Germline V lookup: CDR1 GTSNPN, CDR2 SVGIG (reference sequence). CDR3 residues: CAWSVGTGEIDTQYF. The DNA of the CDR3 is TGTGCCTGGAGTGTAGGGACAGGGGAAATAGATACGCAGTATTTT.

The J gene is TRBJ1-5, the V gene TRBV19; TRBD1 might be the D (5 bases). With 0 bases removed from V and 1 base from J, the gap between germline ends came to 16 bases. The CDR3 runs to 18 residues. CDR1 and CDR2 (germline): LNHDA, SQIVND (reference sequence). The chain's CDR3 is CASSIDPTPSGSNQPQHF. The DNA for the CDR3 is TGTGCCAGTAGTATAGATCCTACCCCCTCAGGGAGCAATCAGCCCCAGCATTTT.

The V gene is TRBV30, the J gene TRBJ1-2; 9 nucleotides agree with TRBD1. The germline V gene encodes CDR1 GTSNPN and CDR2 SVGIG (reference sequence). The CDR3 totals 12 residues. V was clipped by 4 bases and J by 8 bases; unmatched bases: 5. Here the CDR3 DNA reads TGTGCCTGGAATCCGGACAGGGGAGGCTACACCTTC. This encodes CAWNPDRGGYTF. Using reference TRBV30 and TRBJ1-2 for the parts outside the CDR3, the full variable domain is SQTIHQWPATLVQPVGSPLSLECTVEGTSNPNLYWYRQAAGRGLQLLFYSVGIGQISSEVPQNLSASRPQDRQFILSSKKLLLSDSGFYLCAWNPDRGGYTFGSGTRLTVV.

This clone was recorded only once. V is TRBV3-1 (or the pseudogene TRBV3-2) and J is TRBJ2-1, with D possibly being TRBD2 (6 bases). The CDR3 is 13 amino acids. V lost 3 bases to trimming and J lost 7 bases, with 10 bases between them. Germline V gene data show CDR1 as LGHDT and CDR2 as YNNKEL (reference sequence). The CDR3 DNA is TGTGCCAGCAGCCAGGAGGGGCGGAATGAGCAGTTCTTC. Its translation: CASSQEGRNEQFF.

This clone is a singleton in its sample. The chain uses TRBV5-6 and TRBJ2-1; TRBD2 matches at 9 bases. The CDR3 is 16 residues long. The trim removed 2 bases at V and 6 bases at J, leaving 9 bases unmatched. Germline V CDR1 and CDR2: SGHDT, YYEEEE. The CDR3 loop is CASSFFIGGGANEQFF. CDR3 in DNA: TGTGCCAGCAGCTTTTTTATCGGCGGGGGGGCCAATGAGCAGTTCTTC.

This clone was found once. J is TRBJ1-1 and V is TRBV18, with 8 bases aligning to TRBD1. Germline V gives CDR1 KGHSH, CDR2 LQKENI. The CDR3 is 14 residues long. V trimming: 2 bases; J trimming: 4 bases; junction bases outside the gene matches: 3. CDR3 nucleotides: TGTGCCAGCTCACCAGACAGGGGCCCCACTGAAGCTTTCTTT. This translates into CASSPDRGPTEAFF.

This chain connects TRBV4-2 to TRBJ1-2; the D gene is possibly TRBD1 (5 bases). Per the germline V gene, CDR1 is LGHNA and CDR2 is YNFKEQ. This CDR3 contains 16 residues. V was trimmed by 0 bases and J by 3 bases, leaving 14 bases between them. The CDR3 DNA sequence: TGTGCCAGCAGCCAAGAGCCCGGCAGGGAAGACTATGGCTACACCTTC. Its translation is CASSQEPGREDYGYTF.

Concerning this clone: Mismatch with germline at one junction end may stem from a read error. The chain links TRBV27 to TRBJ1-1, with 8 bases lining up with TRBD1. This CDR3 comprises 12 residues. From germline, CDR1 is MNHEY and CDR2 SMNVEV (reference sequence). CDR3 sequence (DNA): TGTGCAAGCAGGGACAGGACCCCTGAAGCTTTCTTT. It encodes CASRDRTPEAFF.

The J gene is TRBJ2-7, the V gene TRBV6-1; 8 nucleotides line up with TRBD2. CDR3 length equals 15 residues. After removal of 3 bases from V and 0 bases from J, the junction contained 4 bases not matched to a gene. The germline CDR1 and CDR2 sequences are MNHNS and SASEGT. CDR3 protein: CASSDVAGLSYEQYF. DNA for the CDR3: TGTGCCAGCAGTGATGTAGCGGGGCTCTCCTACGAGCAGTACTTC.

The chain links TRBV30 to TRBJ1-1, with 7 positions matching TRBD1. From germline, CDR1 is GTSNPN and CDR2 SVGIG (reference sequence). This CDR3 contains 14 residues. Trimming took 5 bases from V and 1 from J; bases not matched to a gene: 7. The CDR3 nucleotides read TGTGCCTGGCATTGGACAGGCCAGAACACTGAAGCTTTCTTT. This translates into CAWHWTGQNTEAFF.

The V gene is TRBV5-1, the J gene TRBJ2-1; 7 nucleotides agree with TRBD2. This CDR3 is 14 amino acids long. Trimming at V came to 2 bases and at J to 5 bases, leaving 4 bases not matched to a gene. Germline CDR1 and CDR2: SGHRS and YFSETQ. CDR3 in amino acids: CASSFRGVHNEQFF. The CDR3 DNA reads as TGCGCCAGCAGCTTTCGGGGGGTCCACAATGAGCAGTTCTTC.

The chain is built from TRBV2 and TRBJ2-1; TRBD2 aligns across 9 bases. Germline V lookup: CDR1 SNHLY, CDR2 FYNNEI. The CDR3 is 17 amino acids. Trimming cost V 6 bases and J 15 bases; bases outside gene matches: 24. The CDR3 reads CASSPTTQRGAGGGPFF. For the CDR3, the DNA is TGTGCCAGCAGCCCAACGACCCAGCGGGGGGCTGGGGGGGGGCCGTTCTTC.

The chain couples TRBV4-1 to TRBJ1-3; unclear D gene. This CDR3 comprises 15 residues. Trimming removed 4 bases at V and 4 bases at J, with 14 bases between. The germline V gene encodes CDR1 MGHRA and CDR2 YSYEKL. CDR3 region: CASSPGLFVGNTIYF. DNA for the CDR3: TGCGCCAGCAGCCCCGGGTTATTTGTGGGAAACACCATATATTTT.

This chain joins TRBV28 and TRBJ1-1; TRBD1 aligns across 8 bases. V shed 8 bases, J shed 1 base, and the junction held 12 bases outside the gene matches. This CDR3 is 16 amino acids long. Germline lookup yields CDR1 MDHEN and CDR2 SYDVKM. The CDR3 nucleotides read TGTGCCAGCGGATTTTCAGGGGGCGCCGGGAACACTGAAGCTTTCTTT. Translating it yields CASGFSGGAGNTEAFF.

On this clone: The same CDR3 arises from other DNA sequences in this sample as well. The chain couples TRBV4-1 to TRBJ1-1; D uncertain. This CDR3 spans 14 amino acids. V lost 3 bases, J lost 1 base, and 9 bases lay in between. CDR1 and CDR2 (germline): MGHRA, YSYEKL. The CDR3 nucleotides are TGCGCCAGCAGCCAGGGTGCGGGGAACACTGAAGCTTTCTTT. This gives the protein CASSQGAGNTEAFF.

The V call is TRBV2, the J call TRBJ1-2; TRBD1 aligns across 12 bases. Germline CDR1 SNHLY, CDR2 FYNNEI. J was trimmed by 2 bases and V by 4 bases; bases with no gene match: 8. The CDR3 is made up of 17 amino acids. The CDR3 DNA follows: TGTGCCAGCAGTGGCTGGGACAGGGGGCGCAGGAACTATGGCTACACCTTC. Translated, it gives CASSGWDRGRRNYGYTF.

In DNA, the CDR3 is TGTGCCAGCAGTGAACAGATGGGGGCCGGCTACACCTTC. This translates into CASSEQMGAGYTF. This sequence joins TRBV2 and TRBJ1-2, with D possibly matching TRBD1 (6 bases). The CDR3 has 13 residues. With 2 bases removed from V and 8 bases from J, the gap between germline ends came to 12 bases. CDR1 and CDR2 (germline): SNHLY, FYNNEI.

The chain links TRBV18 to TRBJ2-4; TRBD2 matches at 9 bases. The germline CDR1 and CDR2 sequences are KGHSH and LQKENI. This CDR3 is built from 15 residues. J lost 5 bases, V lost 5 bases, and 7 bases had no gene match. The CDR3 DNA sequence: TGTGCCAGCTCAACGACTAGCGGTCCCCAAAACATTCAGTACTTC. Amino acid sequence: CASSTTSGPQNIQYF.

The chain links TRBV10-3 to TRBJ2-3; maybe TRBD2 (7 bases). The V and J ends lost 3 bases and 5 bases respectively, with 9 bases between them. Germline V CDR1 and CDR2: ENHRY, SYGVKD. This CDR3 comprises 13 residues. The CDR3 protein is CAISDRGGDTQYF. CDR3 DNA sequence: TGTGCCATCAGTGATAGGGGGGGAGATACGCAGTATTTT.

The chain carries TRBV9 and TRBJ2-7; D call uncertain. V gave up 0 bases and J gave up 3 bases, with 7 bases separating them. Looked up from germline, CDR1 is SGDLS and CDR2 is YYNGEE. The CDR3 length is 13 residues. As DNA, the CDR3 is TGTGCCAGCAGCGTAGTCAGTAACTACGAGCAGTACTTC. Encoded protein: CASSVVSNYEQYF.

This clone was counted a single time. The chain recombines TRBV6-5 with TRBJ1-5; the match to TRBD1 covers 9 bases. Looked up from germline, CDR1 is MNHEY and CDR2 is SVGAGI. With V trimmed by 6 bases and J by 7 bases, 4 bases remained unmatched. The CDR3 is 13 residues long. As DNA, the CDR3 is TGTGCCAGCAGCCCGACAGGGGGACAGCCCCAGCATTTT. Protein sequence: CASSPTGGQPQHF.